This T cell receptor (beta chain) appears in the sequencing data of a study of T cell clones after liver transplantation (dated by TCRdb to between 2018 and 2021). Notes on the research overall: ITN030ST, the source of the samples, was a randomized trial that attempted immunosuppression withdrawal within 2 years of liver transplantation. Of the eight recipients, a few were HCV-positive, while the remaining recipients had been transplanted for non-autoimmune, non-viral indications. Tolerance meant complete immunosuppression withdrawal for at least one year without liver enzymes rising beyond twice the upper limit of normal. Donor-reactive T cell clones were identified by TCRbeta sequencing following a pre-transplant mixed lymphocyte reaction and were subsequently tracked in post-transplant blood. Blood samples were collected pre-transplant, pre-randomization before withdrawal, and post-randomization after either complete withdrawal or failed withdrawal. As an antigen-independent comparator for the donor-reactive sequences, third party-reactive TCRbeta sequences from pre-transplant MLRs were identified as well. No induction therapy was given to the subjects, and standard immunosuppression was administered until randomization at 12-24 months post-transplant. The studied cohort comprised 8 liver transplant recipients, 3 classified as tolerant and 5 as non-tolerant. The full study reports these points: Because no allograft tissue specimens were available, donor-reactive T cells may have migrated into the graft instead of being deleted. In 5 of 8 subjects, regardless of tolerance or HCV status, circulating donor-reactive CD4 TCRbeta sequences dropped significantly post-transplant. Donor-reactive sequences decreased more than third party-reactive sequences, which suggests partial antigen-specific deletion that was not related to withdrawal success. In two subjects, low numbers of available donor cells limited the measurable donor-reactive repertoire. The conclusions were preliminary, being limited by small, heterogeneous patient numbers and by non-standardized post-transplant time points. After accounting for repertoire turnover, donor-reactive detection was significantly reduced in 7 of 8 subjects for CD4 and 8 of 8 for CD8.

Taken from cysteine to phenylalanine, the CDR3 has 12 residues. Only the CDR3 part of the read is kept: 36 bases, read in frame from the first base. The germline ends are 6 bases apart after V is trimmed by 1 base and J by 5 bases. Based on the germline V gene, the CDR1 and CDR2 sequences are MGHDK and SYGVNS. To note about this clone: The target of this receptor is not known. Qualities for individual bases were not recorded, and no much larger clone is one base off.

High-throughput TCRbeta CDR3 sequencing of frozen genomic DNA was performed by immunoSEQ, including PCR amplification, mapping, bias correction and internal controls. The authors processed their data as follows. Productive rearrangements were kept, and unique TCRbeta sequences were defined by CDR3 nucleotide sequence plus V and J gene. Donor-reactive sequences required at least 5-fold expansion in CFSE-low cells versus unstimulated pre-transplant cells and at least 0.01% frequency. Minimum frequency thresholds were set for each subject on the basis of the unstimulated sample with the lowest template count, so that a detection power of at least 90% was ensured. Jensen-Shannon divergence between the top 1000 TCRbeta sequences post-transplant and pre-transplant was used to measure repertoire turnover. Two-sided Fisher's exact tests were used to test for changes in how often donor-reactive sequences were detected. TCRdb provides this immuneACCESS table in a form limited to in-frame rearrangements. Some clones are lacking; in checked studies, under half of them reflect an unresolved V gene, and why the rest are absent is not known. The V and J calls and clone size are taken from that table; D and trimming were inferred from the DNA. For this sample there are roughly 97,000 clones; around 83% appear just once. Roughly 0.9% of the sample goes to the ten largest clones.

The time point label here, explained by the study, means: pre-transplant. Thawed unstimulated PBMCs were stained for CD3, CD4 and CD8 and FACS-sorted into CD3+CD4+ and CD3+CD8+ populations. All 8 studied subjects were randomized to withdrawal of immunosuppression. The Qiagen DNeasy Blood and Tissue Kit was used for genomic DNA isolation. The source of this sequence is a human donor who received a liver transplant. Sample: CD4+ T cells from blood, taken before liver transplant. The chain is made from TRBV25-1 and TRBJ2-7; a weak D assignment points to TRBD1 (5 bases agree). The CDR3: CASSEFRDEQYF. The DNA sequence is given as TGTGCCAGCAGTGAATTCAGGGACGAGCAGTACTTC.